The clone carrying this T cell receptor (beta chain) was counted only a few times. V was trimmed by 6 bases and J by 1 base, leaving 12 bases between them. The CDR3 length is 15 residues. A library of TCRbeta sequences, prepared with unique molecular identifiers, was generated. TCRdb passed the PCR reads through MiXCR, listing each CDR3 protein once. The sample has 500,000 or so distinct CDR3 sequences, less than 35% seen once. This entry is derived from a study of T-cell reconstitution after alpha-beta-depleted transplantation in children. The sample in question was PBMCs from the stem cell graft donor, obtained from the stem cell graft. This clonotype was obtained from a human donor who donated a stem cell graft to a child with aplastic anemia. V gene TRBV12-3 or TRBV12-4 combines with J gene TRBJ2-2; possibly TRBD1 for D (6 bases). DNA of the CDR3: TGTGCCAGCAGGTCCGGGACAAGGAACACCGGGGAGCTGTTTTTT. This codes for CASRSGTRNTGELFF.